These 8 T cell receptor beta chains were all obtained from the same sample, sequenced in a study of Graves' ophthalmopathy and Graves' hyperthyroidism. The TCR beta CDR3 regions underwent amplification from RNA transcripts. RT-PCR in the first round used HTBI primers; a second-round multiplex PCR followed. TCRdb re-called the multiplex PCR reads with MiXCR, one entry per CDR3 protein. The sample lists under 400,000 distinct CDR3 sequences, roughly 15% seen once, with roughly an eighth in the top ten. The sample consisted of peripheral blood. The receptors were gathered from an adult man with Graves' ophthalmopathy.

This clonotype was observed many times. The chain carries TRBV6-5 and TRBJ1-5; D is undetermined. Germline V gives CDR1 MNHEY, CDR2 SVGAGI. This CDR3 region has 15 residues. V was trimmed by 0 bases and J by 1 base, leaving 7 bases between them. The DNA for the CDR3 is TGTGCCAGCAGTTACTCTGGTGACAGCAATCAGCCCCAGCATTTT. Protein: CASSYSGDSNQPQHF.

This clonotype was seen ten or more times. This sequence joins TRBV12-3 or TRBV12-4 and TRBJ1-2, with D maybe TRBD1 (5 bases). The CDR3 spans 14 residues. Trimming left V 5 bases short and J 4 bases short, with 14 bases between. CDR3 nucleotides: TGTGCCAGCAGTCCAATCGGGACTATCTATGGCTACACCTTC. Its protein is CASSPIGTIYGYTF.

In its sample, this clonotype was seen many times. The rearrangement uses TRBV19 and TRBJ2-1, with D maybe TRBD1 (6 bases). The CDR3 is 13 residues long. The V and J ends lost 3 bases and 10 bases respectively, with 13 bases between them. Germline lookup yields CDR1 LNHDA and CDR2 SQIVND (reference sequence). This chain's CDR3 is CASSILTGQEQFF. The CDR3 DNA reads as TGTGCCAGTAGTATTCTCACGGGACAAGAGCAGTTCTTC. Combining the CDR3 with reference TRBV19 and TRBJ2-1 gives the whole variable domain DGGITQSPKYLFRKEGQNVTLSCEQNLNHDAMYWYRQDPGQGLRLIYYSQIVNDFQKGDIAEGYSVSREKKESFPLTVTSAQKNPTAFYLCASSILTGQEQFFGPGTRLTVL.

The V and J genes are TRBV6-5 and TRBJ1-5; D is possibly TRBD1 (6 bases). V gave up 2 bases and J gave up 4 bases, with 18 bases separating them. The germline V gene has CDR1 MNHEY and CDR2 SVGAGI. The length of the CDR3 is 17 residues. The CDR3 protein is CASSYTIHSQGNQPQHF. The CDR3 region has the DNA TGTGCCAGCAGTTACACCATACACAGCCAGGGGAATCAGCCCCAGCATTTT.

The chain is built from TRBV12-3 or TRBV12-4 and TRBJ1-2; the D gene is possibly TRBD1 (5 bases). The ends were cut back, 6 bases at V and 12 bases at J, with 17 bases in the middle. The CDR3 is 12 amino acids. CDR3 in amino acids: CASREGAPEDTF. In DNA, the CDR3 is TGTGCCAGCAGGGAAGGGGCCCCGGAGGACACCTTC.

This clonotype was observed many times. V gene TRBV7-2 combines with J gene TRBJ1-2; D gene unclear. Germline assignment: CDR1 SGHTA and CDR2 FQGNSA. The CDR3 is 13 residues long. Trimming left V 7 bases short and J 2 bases short, with 11 bases between. The CDR3 protein is CASNQGMNYGYTF. In DNA form, the CDR3 reads TGTGCCAGCAACCAAGGGATGAACTATGGCTACACCTTC.

There are many counts of this clonotype. The rearrangement uses TRBV20-1 and TRBJ1-1, with a possible D match to TRBD1 (6 bases). The germline V gene encodes CDR1 DFQATT and CDR2 SNEGSKA (reference sequence). This CDR3 is 15 amino acids long. Trimming stripped 7 bases from V and 3 bases from J, with 21 bases between. In nucleotides, the CDR3 is TGCAGTGTTCCTCTACCGGGGGCCGCGGACACTGAAGCTTTCTTT. Translated: CSVPLPGAADTEAFF.

This clonotype was recorded many times. This sequence joins TRBV20-1 and TRBJ2-5; 7 nucleotides match TRBD2. The V and J ends lost 0 bases and 3 bases, in that order; junction bases with no gene match: 10. The length of the CDR3 is 16 residues. Germline CDR1 and CDR2: DFQATT and SNEGSKA (reference sequence). The CDR3 here is CSARDPSYSGEETQYF. The CDR3 nucleotides read TGCAGTGCTAGAGATCCCTCTTACAGCGGGGAAGAGACCCAGTACTTC.